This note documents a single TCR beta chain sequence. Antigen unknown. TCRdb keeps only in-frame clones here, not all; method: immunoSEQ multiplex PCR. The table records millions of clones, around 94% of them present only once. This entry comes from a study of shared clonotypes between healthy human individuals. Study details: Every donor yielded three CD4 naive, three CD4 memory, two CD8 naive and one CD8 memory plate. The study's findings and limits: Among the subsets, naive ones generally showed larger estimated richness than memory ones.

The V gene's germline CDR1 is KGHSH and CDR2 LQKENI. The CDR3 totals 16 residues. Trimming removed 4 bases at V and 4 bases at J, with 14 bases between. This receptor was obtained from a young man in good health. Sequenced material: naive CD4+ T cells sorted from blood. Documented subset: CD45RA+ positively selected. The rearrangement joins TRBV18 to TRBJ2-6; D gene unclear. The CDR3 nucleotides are TGTGCCAGCTCACTGGGCCTCTCTGGCGGGGCCAACGTCCTGACTTTC. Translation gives CASSLGLSGGANVLTF.